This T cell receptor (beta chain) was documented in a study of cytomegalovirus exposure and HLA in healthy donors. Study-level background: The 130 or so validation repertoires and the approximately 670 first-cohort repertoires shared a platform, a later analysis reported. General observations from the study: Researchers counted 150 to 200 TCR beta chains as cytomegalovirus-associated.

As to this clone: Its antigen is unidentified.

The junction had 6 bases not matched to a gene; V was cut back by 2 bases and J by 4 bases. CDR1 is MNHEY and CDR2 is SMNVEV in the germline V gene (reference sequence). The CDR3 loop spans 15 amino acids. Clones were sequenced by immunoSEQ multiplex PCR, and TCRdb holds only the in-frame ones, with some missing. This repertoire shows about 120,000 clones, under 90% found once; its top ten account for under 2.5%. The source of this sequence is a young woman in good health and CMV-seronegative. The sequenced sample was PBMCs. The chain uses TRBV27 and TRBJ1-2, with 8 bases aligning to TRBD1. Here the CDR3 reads CASSLAGQGAYGYTF. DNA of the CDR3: TGTGCCAGCAGTTTAGCCGGACAGGGAGCCTATGGCTACACCTTC.